The source of this T cell receptor beta chain is a study of blood T cell repertoires in COVID-19. The assay was immunoSEQ multiplex PCR, and TCRdb's table has in-frame clones only and misses some. The sample contains over 250,000 clones, approximately 89% of which appear only once. Germline V gene data show CDR1 as LGHNA and CDR2 as YSLEER. The ends were cut back, 5 bases at V and 8 bases at J, with 18 bases in the middle. The CDR3 sequence is 14 residues long. Recruitment covered over 20 US areas and drew participants whose ages spanned about 18 to 100 years. Which cohort a participant joined came from the clinical history participants gave.

The sequencing sample was made of PBMCs or T cells enriched from blood (not recorded which). The TCR sequence derives from a woman aged 25-40 years who had recovered from COVID-19. The genes are TRBV4-3 and TRBJ1-2; D possibly corresponds to TRBD1 (6 bases). CDR3 nucleotides: TGCGCCAGCAGCTTTTCCCCCCAGGGGCAAGGCTACACCTTC. It yields the protein CASSFSPQGQGYTF.